Shown below are 2 T cell receptor beta chains from a single sample sequenced in a study of blood T cell repertoires in COVID-19. The method was immunoSEQ multiplex PCR; TCRdb's version includes in-frame clones alone and lacks a portion of them. The repertoire holds fewer than 200,000 clones, with approximately 74% as singletons. The source material was peripheral blood. The source of these receptors is a woman aged 80 or older with acute or convalescent COVID-19.

V and J are TRBV9 and TRBJ1-5; 8 bases are a match to TRBD1. Trimming at V came to 7 bases and at J to 6 bases, leaving 9 bases not matched to a gene. Germline lookup yields CDR1 SGDLS and CDR2 YYNGEE. This CDR3 has 14 residues. The CDR3 spells CASGTGQGGQPQHF. CDR3 sequence (DNA): TGTGCCAGCGGGACCGGACAGGGCGGTCAGCCCCAGCATTTT.

J is TRBJ2-1 and V is TRBV6-2 or TRBV6-3, with 10 bases identical to TRBD2. From germline, CDR1 is MNHEY and CDR2 SVGEGT. The junction had 14 bases not matched to a gene; V was cut back by 6 bases and J by 9 bases. The CDR3 contains 16 residues. This CDR3 reads CASSRASGGGYGEQFF. The CDR3 DNA is TGTGCCAGCAGCCGCGCCAGCGGGGGGGGATATGGTGAGCAGTTCTTC.